A single sample gave rise to the 29 T cell receptor beta chains below, sequenced in a study of vaccination and CD4 T cells after COVID-19. Indicated treatment: roughly ten-day PBMC culture with coronavirus spike peptide pools or control peptides (ViraFEST assay). No antigens are known for them. Scientists ran DNA taken from cultured CD4+ T cells through the Oncomine TCR Beta short-read assay for sequencing. TCRdb recomputed calls from the PCR reads with MiXCR, one row per CDR3 protein. Of fewer than 15,000 distinct CDR3 sequences listed, approximately 81% are singletons. The source material was CD4+ T cells from blood, cultured in vitro, sampled after SARS-CoV-2 vaccination. The receptors were sampled from a human donor who received a COVID-19 vaccine.

In this sample, this clonotype turned up a few times. The V gene is TRBV20-1, the J gene TRBJ1-1; D may be TRBD1 (5 bases). This CDR3 comprises 15 residues. Per germline, CDR1 DFQATT and CDR2 SNEGSKA (reference sequence). V lost 0 bases to trimming and J lost 1 base, with 12 bases between them. CDR3: CSARDGATGNTEAFF. The CDR3 DNA reads TGCAGTGCTAGAGATGGGGCCACAGGGAACACTGAAGCTTTCTTT.

The genes are TRBV30 and TRBJ1-5; 7 positions match TRBD1. CDR3 length: 14 residues. V shed 4 bases and J 3 bases; nucleotides not matched to a gene: 6. The V gene's germline CDR1 is GTSNPN and CDR2 SVGIG (reference sequence). Here the CDR3 reads CAWTQTGFNQPQHF. The CDR3 region has the DNA TGTGCCTGGACACAGACAGGGTTCAATCAGCCCCAGCATTTT.

The rearrangement uses TRBV24-1 and TRBJ1-2; 8 bases align to TRBD1. CDR1 is KGHDR, CDR2 SFDVKD, per germline. Trimming removed 3 bases from V and 7 bases from J; junction bases left unmatched: 6. The CDR3 has 14 residues. The CDR3 DNA reads as TGTGCCACCAGTGATCCCGGACAGGGTAGTGGCTACACCTTC. It translates to CATSDPGQGSGYTF.

The V and J genes are TRBV30 and TRBJ1-5; TRBD1 agrees at 7 bases. The CDR3 consists of 14 residues. Germline lookup yields CDR1 GTSNPN and CDR2 SVGIG (reference sequence). The V and J ends lost 1 base and 4 bases, in that order; junction bases with no gene match: 4. CDR3 nucleotides: TGTGCCTGGAGTGGACAGGGCAATAATCAGCCCCAGCATTTT. Its protein product is CAWSGQGNNQPQHF. Together with reference TRBV30 and TRBJ1-5, the CDR3 gives the full variable domain: SQTIHQWPATLVQPVGSPLSLECTVEGTSNPNLYWYRQAAGRGLQLLFYSVGIGQISSEVPQNLSASRPQDRQFILSSKKLLLSDSGFYLCAWSGQGNNQPQHFGDGTRLSIL.

V and J are TRBV15 and TRBJ1-2; no clear D gene. Germline assignment: CDR1 LNHNV and CDR2 YYDKDF (reference sequence). CDR3 length: 14 amino acids. V lost 0 bases, J lost 4 bases, and 9 bases lay in between. The CDR3 protein is CATSRDRRAYGYTF. CDR3 nucleotides: TGTGCCACCAGCAGAGATAGACGGGCCTATGGCTACACCTTC.

The CDR3 protein is CSARRQTGLNNEQFF. Written as DNA, the CDR3 is TGCAGTGCTCGCCGCCAGACAGGGTTGAACAATGAGCAGTTCTTC. This chain joins TRBV20-1 and TRBJ2-1; 7 bases agree with TRBD1. This CDR3 comprises 15 residues. The trim removed 5 bases at V and 5 bases at J, leaving 12 bases unmatched. The V gene's germline CDR1 is DFQATT and CDR2 SNEGSKA (reference sequence).

V usage is TRBV19 and J usage is TRBJ1-3, with a weak D call TRBD1 (6 bases). This CDR3 comprises 18 residues. Germline lookup yields CDR1 LNHDA and CDR2 SQIVND (reference sequence). The V end was cut by 6 bases, the J end by 0 bases, with 21 bases between. The CDR3 DNA follows: TGTGCCAGTAGCGACACAGGCACAGGGTGGATCTCTGGAAACACCATATATTTT. Translated, it gives CASSDTGTGWISGNTIYF.

The V call is TRBV6-2 or TRBV6-3, the J call TRBJ2-5; D possibly corresponds to TRBD2 (7 bases). Trimming cost V 8 bases and J 5 bases, with 18 bases left between them. Germline V lookup: CDR1 MNHEY, CDR2 SVGEGT. The CDR3 runs 14 residues. CDR3 protein: CASCRGGGQETQYF. In DNA form, the CDR3 reads TGTGCCAGCTGCCGAGGGGGGGGCCAGGAGACCCAGTACTTC.

In this sample, this clonotype turned up once. This sequence joins TRBV19 and TRBJ2-5; 7 positions match TRBD1. Trimming at V came to 7 bases and at J to 0 bases, leaving 5 bases not matched to a gene. Germline V gene sequence: CDR1 LNHDA, CDR2 SQIVND (reference sequence). CDR3 length equals 14 residues. The chain's CDR3 is CASKDREYQETQYF. The CDR3 region has the DNA TGTGCCAGTAAAGACAGGGAGTACCAAGAGACCCAGTACTTC.

This clonotype has only a few counts. J is TRBJ2-7 and V is TRBV20-1; D is possibly TRBD1 (6 bases). CDR1 is DFQATT, CDR2 SNEGSKA, per germline (reference sequence). The CDR3 loop spans 13 amino acids. V lost 4 bases and J 3 bases, leaving 13 bases between the germline ends. The CDR3 here is CSATTGQYYEQYF. The CDR3 DNA is TGCAGTGCTACGACAGGACAATACTACGAGCAGTACTTC.

The chain combines TRBV5-4 with TRBJ2-7; maybe TRBD2 (7 bases). This CDR3 is built from 16 residues. The germline V and J ends were trimmed by 1 base and 6 bases, with 20 bases remaining between them. The germline V gene encodes CDR1 SGHNT and CDR2 YYREEE (reference sequence). The CDR3 nucleotides are TGTGCCAGCAGCTTGATCGGGGGGCTCGAGGTACGCGAGCAGTACTTC. Amino acid sequence: CASSLIGGLEVREQYF. Drawing the rest from reference TRBV5-4 and TRBJ2-7, the complete variable domain is ETGVTQSPTHLIKTRGQQVTLRCSSQSGHNTVSWYQQALGQGPQFIFQYYREEENGRGNFPPRFSGLQFPNYSSELNVNALELDDSALYLCASSLIGGLEVREQYFGPGTRLTVT.

The chain joins TRBV11-3 to TRBJ1-6, with 10 nucleotides matching TRBD1. Trimming took 2 bases from V and 6 from J; bases not matched to a gene: 1. CDR1 SGHNT and CDR2 YENEEA come from the germline V gene. This CDR3 is 15 amino acids long. The CDR3 spells CASSLRTGGNSPLHF. As DNA, the CDR3 is TGTGCCAGCAGCTTAAGGACAGGGGGTAATTCACCCCTCCACTTT. The whole variable domain, filled in from reference TRBV11-3 and TRBJ1-6, reads EAGVVQSPRYKIIEKKQPVAFWCNPISGHNTLYWYLQNLGQGPELLIRYENEEAVDDSQLPKDRFSAERLKGVDSTLKIQPAELGDSAVYLCASSLRTGGNSPLHFGNGTRLTVT.

The chain combines TRBV27 with TRBJ1-1, with D hard to call. Germline CDR1 MNHEY, CDR2 SMNVEV (reference sequence). The CDR3 contains 15 residues. The V end lost 5 bases, the J end lost 3 bases, and 16 bases lay between the germline ends. The CDR3 DNA follows: TGTGCCAGCAGTCCCCGGTCCGATTTTGACACTGAAGCTTTCTTT. Protein product: CASSPRSDFDTEAFF.

The chain is built from TRBV20-1 and TRBJ1-4; D gene uncertain. Looked up from germline, CDR1 is DFQATT and CDR2 is SNEGSKA (reference sequence). The CDR3 spans 14 residues. V gave up 6 bases and J gave up 0 bases, with 11 bases separating them. The chain's CDR3 is CSAPTPSTNEKLFF. CDR3 coding DNA: TGCAGTGCCCCGACACCTTCAACTAATGAAAAACTGTTTTTT.

The CDR3 nucleotides read TGTGCCAGAAGCTTGATGCGCCTCGGGGGGACTGAAGCTTTCTTT. Protein sequence: CARSLMRLGGTEAFF. V gene TRBV5-3 combines with J gene TRBJ1-1; possible D gene TRBD1, 5 bases. TRBV5-3 is assigned to the ORF class and has an uncertain function. Trimming took 1 base from V and 5 from J, leaving 15 bases between them. This CDR3 contains 15 residues.

The chain has TRBV5-1 and TRBJ1-1, with a weak D call TRBD1 (6 bases). The CDR3 runs to 15 residues. Between the trimmed V and J ends, which lost 0 bases and 1 base, there was a span of 10 bases. CDR1 is SGHRS, CDR2 YFSETQ, per germline. The CDR3 is CASSLEGVRNTEAFF. The CDR3 nucleotides read TGCGCCAGCAGCTTGGAGGGGGTGCGGAACACTGAAGCTTTCTTT.

V and J are TRBV6-1 and TRBJ1-5; D is perhaps TRBD1 (5 bases). The germline V and J ends were trimmed by 6 bases and 3 bases, with 15 bases remaining between them. The CDR3 has 15 amino acids. CDR1 is MNHNS, CDR2 SASEGT, per germline. Here the CDR3 reads CASRQTGVPNQPQHF. The CDR3 DNA reads as TGTGCCAGCAGACAAACGGGGGTTCCCAATCAGCCCCAGCATTTT.

V usage is TRBV6-2 or TRBV6-3 and J usage is TRBJ2-5; D gene ambiguous. Between the trimmed V and J ends, which lost 6 bases and 5 bases, there was a span of 10 bases. Germline values: CDR1 MNHEY, CDR2 SVGEGT. The CDR3 length is 12 residues. CDR3 in amino acids: CASSLMGETQYF. CDR3 DNA sequence: TGTGCCAGCAGCCTCATGGGGGAGACCCAGTACTTC.

This sequence joins TRBV12-3 or TRBV12-4 and TRBJ2-7; 10 bases line up with TRBD2. CDR3 length equals 14 residues. J gave up 7 bases and V 6 bases, and 9 bases lay outside the gene matches. CDR3 bases: TGTGCCAGCAGCCTGAGCGGGGGGGCCCGGGAGCAGTACTTC. Residues: CASSLSGGAREQYF.

The V call is TRBV19, the J call TRBJ1-2; 7 nucleotides line up with TRBD1. The germline V gene encodes CDR1 LNHDA and CDR2 SQIVND (reference sequence). This CDR3 contains 15 residues. Trimming took 1 base from V and 4 from J; bases not matched to a gene: 6. CDR3 protein: CASSIVRGDSYGYTF. The CDR3 nucleotides are TGTGCCAGTAGTATAGTTAGAGGGGACAGCTATGGCTACACCTTC.

CDR3: CASGRALSGETQYF. Written as DNA, the CDR3 is TGTGCCAGCGGGCGGGCTTTATCTGGGGAGACCCAGTACTTC. This chain connects TRBV7-8 to TRBJ2-5; D possibly corresponds to TRBD2 (5 bases). The CDR3 is 14 residues long. Germline CDR1 SGHVS, CDR2 FQNEAQ. The V gene lost 8 bases and the J gene lost 5 bases, with 18 bases spanning the gap.

This chain links TRBV19 with TRBJ1-2; no firm D call. The CDR3 is 13 residues long. The V end lost 3 bases, the J end lost 8 bases, and 13 bases lay between the germline ends. In germline, CDR1 is LNHDA, CDR2 SQIVND (reference sequence). The CDR3 bases are TGTGCCAGTAGTATTGATCCAACGGGCGGCTACACCTTC. It codes for CASSIDPTGGYTF.

The sample holds a few counts of this clonotype. This chain joins TRBV20-1 and TRBJ1-2; D is perhaps TRBD1 (6 bases). The length of the CDR3 is 19 residues. Germline values: CDR1 DFQATT, CDR2 SNEGSKA (reference sequence). V lost 1 base to trimming and J lost 2 bases, with 26 bases between them. For the CDR3, the DNA is TGCAGTGCTAGAGTTCTCGGGGACACCCCGTCGCAGGCCAACTATGGCTACACCTTC. Amino acid sequence: CSARVLGDTPSQANYGYTF.

The chain combines TRBV11-1 with TRBJ2-7; D is possibly TRBD1 or TRBD2 (6 bases each). V was pared by 5 bases and J by 4 bases, with 21 bases between. Germline CDR1 is SGHAT and CDR2 is FQDESV (reference sequence). The CDR3 has 16 amino acids. This CDR3 is CASSPPLGRGPYEQYF. In nucleotides, the CDR3 is TGTGCCAGCAGCCCCCCCCTTGGTCGGGGGCCTTACGAGCAGTACTTC.

This clonotype came up once. The genes are TRBV27 and TRBJ1-6; 8 bases are a match to TRBD1. Germline values: CDR1 MNHEY, CDR2 SMNVEV (reference sequence). The CDR3 has 16 amino acids. V lost 3 bases to trimming and J lost 6 bases; unmatched junction nucleotides: 7. CDR3 nucleotides: TGTGCCAGCAGTTTCGGACAGGGATTAAGTAATTCACCCCTCCACTTT. Protein product: CASSFGQGLSNSPLHF.

The gene calls are TRBV14 and TRBJ1-3; the match to TRBD1 covers 7 bases. Unmatched junction bases numbered 3, after V lost 3 bases and J lost 4 bases. CDR3 size: 14 residues. Germline assignment: CDR1 SGHDN and CDR2 FVKESK. CDR3: CASSHLDRGNTIYF. As DNA, the CDR3 is TGTGCCAGCAGCCATTTGGACAGGGGAAACACCATATATTTT. Supplemented by reference TRBV14 and TRBJ1-3, the full variable domain reads EAGVTQFPSHSVIEKGQTVTLRCDPISGHDNLYWYRRVMGKEIKFLLHFVKESKQDESGMPNNRFLAERTGGTYSTLKVQPAELEDSGVYFCASSHLDRGNTIYFGEGSWLTVV.

The rearrangement links TRBV6-5 to TRBJ1-5; D is undetermined. CDR3 size: 14 residues. Germline CDR1 and CDR2: MNHEY and SVGAGI. V dropped 3 bases and J dropped 2 bases, with 8 bases sitting between them. The CDR3 loop reads CASSYRAGNQPQHF. CDR3 coding DNA: TGTGCCAGCAGTTATCGAGCAGGCAATCAGCCCCAGCATTTT.

The V gene is TRBV2, the J gene TRBJ2-1; D is possibly TRBD2 (6 bases). V gave up 5 bases and J gave up 8 bases, with 22 bases separating them. Germline assignment: CDR1 SNHLY and CDR2 FYNNEI. This CDR3 has 16 residues. This chain's CDR3 is CASSPLTSLSAYEQFF. CDR3 nucleotide sequence: TGTGCCAGCAGTCCGCTGACTAGTCTCTCTGCGTATGAGCAGTTCTTC. Variable domain in full (rest from reference TRBV2 and TRBJ2-1): EPEVTQTPSHQVTQMGQEVILRCVPISNHLYFYWYRQILGQKVEFLVSFYNNEISEKSEIFDDQFSVERPDGSNFTLKIRSTKLEDSAMYFCASSPLTSLSAYEQFFGPGTRLTVL.

The chain combines TRBV6-1 with TRBJ1-2, with 8 bases lining up with TRBD1. With V trimmed by 3 bases and J by 2 bases, 11 bases remained unmatched. Germline CDR1 and CDR2: MNHNS and SASEGT. The CDR3 runs to 17 residues. CDR3 in amino acids: CASSDPGIRGRNYGYTF. The CDR3 DNA follows: TGTGCCAGCAGTGACCCCGGAATCAGGGGGCGAAACTATGGCTACACCTTC.